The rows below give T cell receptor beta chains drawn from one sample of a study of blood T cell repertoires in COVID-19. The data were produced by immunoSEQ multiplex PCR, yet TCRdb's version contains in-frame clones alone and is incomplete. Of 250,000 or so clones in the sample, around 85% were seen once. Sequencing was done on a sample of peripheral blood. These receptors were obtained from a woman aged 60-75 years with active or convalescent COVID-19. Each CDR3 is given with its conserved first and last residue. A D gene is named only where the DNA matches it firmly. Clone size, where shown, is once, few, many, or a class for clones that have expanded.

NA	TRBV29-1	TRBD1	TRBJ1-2	TGCAGCGTTGAAGAGGCCAGGGGGTTTAACTCTAACTATGGCTACACCTTC	CSVEEARGFNSNYGYTF
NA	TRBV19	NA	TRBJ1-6	TGTGCCAGGCATTCAGGAAGAACGAATTCACCCCTCCACTTT	CARHSGRTNSPLHF
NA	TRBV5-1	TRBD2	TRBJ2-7	TGCGCCAGCAGCTTGGTGACTAGCGGGAGCTCCTACGAGCAGTACTTC	CASSLVTSGSSYEQYF
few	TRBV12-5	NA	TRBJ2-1	TGTGCTAGTGGTTTGGTACAGGGTGATTACAATGAGCAGTTCTTC	CASGLVQGDYNEQFF
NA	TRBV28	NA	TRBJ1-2	TGTGCCAGCAGTTGGGGCGGGAAGGATGGCTACACCTTC	CASSWGGKDGYTF
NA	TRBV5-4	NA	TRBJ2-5	TGTGCCAGCAGCTTGGTCGGGGTCGGGCGAGAGACCCAGTACTTC	CASSLVGVGRETQYF
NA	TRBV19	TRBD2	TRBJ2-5	TGTGCCAGTAGTCAAATGACTAGCGGGGGCAAAGAGACCCAGTACTTC	CASSQMTSGGKETQYF
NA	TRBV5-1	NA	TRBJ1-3	TGCGCCAGCAGCTTGGCCCCTTCCGAGGGAAACACCATATATTTT	CASSLAPSEGNTIYF
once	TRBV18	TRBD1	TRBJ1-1	TGTGCCAGCTCACCCAGACAGGGGGCGGTCACTGAAGCTTTCTTT	CASSPRQGAVTEAFF
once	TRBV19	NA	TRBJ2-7	TGTGCCAGTAGAGGGACACCGAGCTCCTACGAGCAGTACTTC	CASRGTPSSYEQYF
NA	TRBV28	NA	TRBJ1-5	TGTGCCAGCACCCTCTCCAATCAGCCCCAGCATTTT	CASTLSNQPQHF
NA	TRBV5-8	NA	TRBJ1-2	TGTGCCAGCAGCCCCGGCCCAGGGAGGCTTGGCTACACCTTC	CASSPGPGRLGYTF
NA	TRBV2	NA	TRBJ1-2	TGTGCCAGCAGGGTTGGACGGTCACGGGGCTATGGCTACACCTTC	CASRVGRSRGYGYTF
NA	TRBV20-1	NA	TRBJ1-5	TGCAGTGCTAGTCTCGGGTGGGTTAGCAATCAGCCCCAGCATTTT	CSASLGWVSNQPQHF
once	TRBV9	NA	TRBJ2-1	TGTGCCAGCAGCGCCGGACTTAATGAGCAGTTCTTC	CASSAGLNEQFF